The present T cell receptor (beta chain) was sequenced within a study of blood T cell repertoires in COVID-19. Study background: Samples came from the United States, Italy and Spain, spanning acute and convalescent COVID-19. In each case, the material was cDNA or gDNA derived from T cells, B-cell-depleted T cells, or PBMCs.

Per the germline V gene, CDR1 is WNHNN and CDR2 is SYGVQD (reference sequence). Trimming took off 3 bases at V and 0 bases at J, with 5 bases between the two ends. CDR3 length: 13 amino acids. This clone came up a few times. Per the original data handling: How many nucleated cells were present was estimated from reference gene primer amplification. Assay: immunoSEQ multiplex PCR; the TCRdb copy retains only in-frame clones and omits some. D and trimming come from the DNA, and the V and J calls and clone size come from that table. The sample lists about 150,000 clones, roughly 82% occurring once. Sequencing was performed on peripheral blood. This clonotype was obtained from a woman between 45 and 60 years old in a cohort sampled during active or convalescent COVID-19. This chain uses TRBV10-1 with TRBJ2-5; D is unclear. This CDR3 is CASSDRDQETQYF. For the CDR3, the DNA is TGCGCCAGCAGTGACCGGGACCAAGAGACCCAGTACTTC.